This T cell receptor (beta chain) was observed in a study of blood T cell repertoires in COVID-19 (dated by TCRdb to the early 2020s). A note on the overall study: The collaborator samples originated in the United States, Italy and Spain and spanned the acute and convalescent phases of COVID-19. The material from the prospective study consisted of cDNA or gDNA derived from T cells, B-cell-depleted T cells, or PBMCs. Samples were obtained from the ongoing ImmuneRACE study (first 160 participants) and from 1,200 or so subjects provided by 6 global collaborators. HLA class I and class II types, where available, came from metadata supplied by the sample provider rather than from assay-based typing. Subjects who had been exposed to COVID-19, were actively infected with it, or had recovered from it provided the deeply sampled blood TCRbeta repertoires that made up the dataset. The sample metadata nearly always contained a de-identified subject ID, COVID-19 status, age in years and sex. The repertoires were released in a freely available public database intended as a resource for research on the immune response to SARS-CoV-2. Broad study findings and their caveats: How much clinical and demographic metadata was included differed by source and by participant, and the metadata was provided uncurated.

CDR1 and CDR2 are drawn from the germline V gene (reference sequence): LNHNV, YYDKDF. Trimming leaves V shorter by 5 bases and J shorter by 8 bases, with the junction holding 11 bases beyond the gene matches. The CDR3, cysteine through phenylalanine, is 15 amino acids long. Only the CDR3 part of the read is kept: 45 bases, read in frame from the first base. A remark on this clone: Its antigen is still unknown. Within one base of it there is no much larger clone, and no base qualities were kept.

Each collaborating institution followed its own protocols to collect whole blood in K2EDTA tubes. For TCRbeta analysis, collaborators shipped samples as frozen whole blood, isolated PBMCs, or DNA extracted from either of those sample types. The immunoSEQ Assay, a bias-controlled multiplex PCR, was used to amplify TCRbeta CDR3 regions from genomic DNA. Regarding the original processing steps: Within the assay, amplification of reference gene primers was used to estimate how many nucleated cells each sample contained. To quantify the absolute abundance of each unique TCRbeta CDR3 rearrangement, sequence reads were collapsed and filtered. Productive Simpson clonality was computed per sample as the square root of Simpson's diversity index over productive rearrangements. TCRdb's version of the immuneACCESS table is confined to in-frame rearrangements and falls short of the full clone set. An unresolved V gene accounts for under half of the shortfall where checked; the remainder is of unknown origin. V and J calls plus clone size are reproduced from that table; the DNA served to infer D and trimming. The table for this sample lists tens of thousands of clones; roughly 80% of them were counted only once. 4% to 6% of the sample goes to the ten largest clones.

Sequenced sample: peripheral blood. This chain is built from TRBV15 and TRBJ1-4, with 7 junctional bases fitting TRBD1. This receptor was obtained from a woman in her 70s with acute or convalescent COVID-19. The CDR3 here reads CATSSRRGRSEKLFF. The nucleotide sequence reads TGTGCCACCAGCTCCCGGAGGGGGCGAAGCGAAAAACTGTTTTTT.